The clone carrying this TCR beta chain occurred many times. The antigen is not known. This sample stems from a study of T-cell memory formation after mild COVID-19. General study results and limits: The study detected some responding clones in pre-infection memory, suggesting cross-reactive memory joined. Contracting CD4+ clones sat mainly in CM and EM; CD8+ in EMRA.

Trimming left V 2 bases short and J 0 bases short, with 8 bases between. The germline CDR1 and CDR2 sequences are SGHVS and FNYEAQ. The length of the CDR3 is 16 residues. Using its own MiXCR run on the 5' RACE reads, TCRdb lists one record per CDR3 protein. Of around 140,000 distinct CDR3 sequences in the sample, around 5.8% were seen once. The rearrangement joins TRBV7-6 to TRBJ2-6; tentatively, D is TRBD1 (5 bases). Sequenced: PBMCs or a T cell subset sorted from them (not recorded which). The sequence came from an adult woman who had mild COVID-19 (a few samples of this study predate the infection). Cell type and time point are not known. In DNA, the CDR3 is TGTGCCAGCAGCTTAAGACAGAGCTCTGGGGCCAACGTCCTGACTTTC. Residues: CASSLRQSSGANVLTF.